This T cell receptor (beta chain) was obtained from a study of blood T cells in healthy people across ages. General study results and limits: More naive CD4+ cells and higher diversity marked long-lived donors relative to aged donors.

A second PCR of about 6 to 11 cycles used a sample-barcoded 5' primer and a J-beta primer mix. A template-switch adaptor that had 12 random nucleotides put a tag on each cDNA molecule. Each sample provided no less than 2.5 million CDR3-containing paired-end reads. Via MiXCR, TCRdb re-called the 5' RACE reads, giving one row per CDR3 protein. The sample includes more than 1.4 million distinct CDR3 sequences, 35% to 45% of them seen just once. Germline V gene lookup returns CDR1 SNHLY and CDR2 FYNNEI. The CDR3 extends over 13 amino acids. Trimming left V 7 bases short and J 0 bases short, with 9 bases between. Concerning this clonotype itself: Its antigen is unidentified.

V usage is TRBV2 and J usage is TRBJ1-1; unclear D gene. The receptor was isolated from a woman between 18 and 29 years old in good health. Sequencing was done on a sample of blood. This CDR3 is CASTTTLNTEAFF. The CDR3 DNA sequence: TGTGCCAGCACAACTACCTTGAACACTGAAGCTTTCTTT.